This TCR beta chain was recovered during a study of CD4 and CD8 cells across lung adenocarcinoma regions. Donors had localized lung adenocarcinoma, a non-small cell lung cancer. Each CDR3 protein gets one entry after TCRdb re-called the PCR reads with MiXCR. The sample consists of some 19,000 distinct CDR3 sequences, about 54% of them appearing once. Germline CDR1 reads MNHEY; CDR2 reads SMNVEV (reference sequence). The length of the CDR3 is 16 residues. Trimming pared 1 base from V and 0 bases from J, leaving 11 bases between. This TCR was sampled from a female donor with lung adenocarcinoma. The CD4 and CD8 labels of this study may be unreliable. What was sequenced was CD8+ T cells from the center of a lung tumor. The chain is built from TRBV27 and TRBJ2-3, with no clear D. CDR3 residues: CASSLYAAYSTDTQYF. CDR3 bases: TGTGCCAGCAGTTTATATGCAGCGTATAGCACAGATACGCAGTATTTT.